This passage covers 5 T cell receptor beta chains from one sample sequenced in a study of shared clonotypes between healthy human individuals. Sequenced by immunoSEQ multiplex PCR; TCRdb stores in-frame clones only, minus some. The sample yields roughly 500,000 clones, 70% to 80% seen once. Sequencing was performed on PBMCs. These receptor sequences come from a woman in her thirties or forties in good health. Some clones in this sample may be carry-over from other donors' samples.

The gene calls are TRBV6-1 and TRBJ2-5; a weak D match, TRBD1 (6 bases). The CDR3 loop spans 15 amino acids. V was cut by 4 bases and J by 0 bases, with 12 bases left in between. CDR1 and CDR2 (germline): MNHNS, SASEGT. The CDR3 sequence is CASSGIGGHQETQYF. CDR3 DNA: TGTGCCAGCAGTGGCATTGGGGGCCACCAAGAGACCCAGTACTTC.

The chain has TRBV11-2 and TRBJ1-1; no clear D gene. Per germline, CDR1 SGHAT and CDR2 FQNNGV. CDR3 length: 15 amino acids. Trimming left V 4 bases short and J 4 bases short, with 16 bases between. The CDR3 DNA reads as TGTGCCAGCAGCTCCAGTCCGGTTTCGGGCACTGAAGCTTTCTTT. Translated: CASSSSPVSGTEAFF.

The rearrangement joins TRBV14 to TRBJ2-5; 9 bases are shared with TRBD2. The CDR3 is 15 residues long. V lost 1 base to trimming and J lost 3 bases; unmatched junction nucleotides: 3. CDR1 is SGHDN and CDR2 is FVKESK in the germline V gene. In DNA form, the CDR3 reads TGTGCCAGCAGCCAAGCACGACTAGCGGAAGAGACCCAGTACTTC. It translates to CASSQARLAEETQYF.

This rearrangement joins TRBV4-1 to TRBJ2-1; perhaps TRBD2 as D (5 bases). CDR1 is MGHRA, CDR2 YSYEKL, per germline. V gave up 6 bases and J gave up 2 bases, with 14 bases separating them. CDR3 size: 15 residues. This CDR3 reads CASRTASRTYNEQFF. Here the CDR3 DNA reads TGCGCCAGCAGAACCGCTAGCAGGACCTACAATGAGCAGTTCTTC.

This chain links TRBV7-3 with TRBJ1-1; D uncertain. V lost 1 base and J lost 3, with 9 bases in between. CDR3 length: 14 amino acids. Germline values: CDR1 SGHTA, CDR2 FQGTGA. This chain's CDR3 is CASSLMSGDTEAFF. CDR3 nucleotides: TGTGCCAGCAGCTTAATGTCCGGTGACACTGAAGCTTTCTTT.